These 22 T cell receptor beta chains originate from one sample sequenced in a study of human T cells and chemical hapten exposure. Documented time point: pre-sensitization, week 0. Noted treatment: therapeutic diphenylcyclopropenone sensitization with weekly scalp DPC. TCRdb itself ran the RACE reads through MiXCR, one entry per CDR3 protein. The sample has around 300,000 distinct CDR3 sequences, almost 8% seen once. Sequences were derived from whole blood, sampled in connection with sensitization to the hapten diphenylcyclopropenone (DPC). Receptor source: a man aged 18 to 35 with alopecia areata. Some clones in this sample may be carry-over from other donors' samples.

This clonotype was counted only a few times. The V call is TRBV6-5, the J call TRBJ1-5, with 7 bases fitting TRBD1. V trimming: 5 bases; J trimming: 0 bases; junction bases outside the gene matches: 10. The germline V gene encodes CDR1 MNHEY and CDR2 SVGAGI. There are 17 residues in the CDR3. The CDR3 reads CASSTAKGQISNQPQHF. CDR3 nucleotide sequence: TGTGCCAGCAGTACAGCGAAGGGACAGATTAGCAATCAGCCCCAGCATTTT.

This chain connects TRBV6-5 to TRBJ1-5; the D is unclear. The V end lost 2 bases, the J end lost 1 base, and 6 bases lay between the germline ends. The length of the CDR3 is 14 residues. Looked up from germline, CDR1 is MNHEY and CDR2 is SVGAGI. The CDR3 sequence: CASSYGESNQPQHF. DNA for the CDR3: TGTGCCAGCAGTTACGGGGAGAGCAATCAGCCCCAGCATTTT.

There are a few counts of this clonotype. The rearrangement links TRBV27 to TRBJ1-2; TRBD1 matches 8 bases. The germline gives CDR1 MNHEY, CDR2 SMNVEV (reference sequence). The trim removed 4 bases at V and 0 bases at J, leaving 13 bases unmatched. The CDR3 has 18 amino acids. CDR3 residues: CASSSTGTGLKANYGYTF. The CDR3, as DNA: TGTGCCAGCAGTTCGACCGGGACAGGACTCAAAGCTAACTATGGCTACACCTTC.

Many counts were recorded for this clonotype. The chain has TRBV4-3 and TRBJ2-7; D is possibly TRBD2 (6 bases). V lost 0 bases, J lost 3 bases, and 12 bases lay in between. CDR1 and CDR2 from the germline V gene are LGHNA and YSLEER. The CDR3 contains 15 residues. CDR3 residues: CASSQDRNSGYEQYF. CDR3 sequence (DNA): TGCGCCAGCAGCCAAGATCGGAATAGCGGCTACGAGCAGTACTTC.

This clonotype appeared a few times. This chain joins TRBV7-9 and TRBJ2-7, with D perhaps matching TRBD1 (6 bases). Trimming took 5 bases from V and 4 from J, leaving 18 bases between them. CDR3 size: 15 residues. Germline CDR1 reads SEHNR; CDR2 reads FQNEAQ (reference sequence). The CDR3 spells CASSMPAGAQYEQYF. Here the CDR3 DNA reads TGTGCCAGCAGCATGCCTGCAGGGGCGCAGTACGAGCAGTACTTC.

This clonotype was counted many times. This chain joins TRBV5-1 and TRBJ1-2; D may be TRBD1 (5 bases). V was shortened by 0 bases and J by 6 bases, with 9 bases between the two germline ends. Looked up from germline, CDR1 is SGHRS and CDR2 is YFSETQ. This CDR3 has 13 amino acids. The CDR3 coding sequence is TGCGCCAGCAGCTTGGCCGGGGCGGATGGCTACACCTTC. Amino acid sequence: CASSLAGADGYTF.

This clonotype was seen a few times. The V gene is TRBV7-9, the J gene TRBJ2-3; D is possibly TRBD2 (5 bases). Germline lookup yields CDR1 SEHNR and CDR2 FQNEAQ (reference sequence). V lost 4 bases and J 0 bases, leaving 17 bases between the germline ends. This CDR3 contains 17 residues. The CDR3 nucleotides read TGTGCCAGCAGCTCCATAGGCGGGTCCCCTAGCACAGATACGCAGTATTTT. Protein sequence: CASSSIGGSPSTDTQYF.

The rearrangement links TRBV7-9 to TRBJ1-3, with unresolved D. The CDR3 length is 14 residues. V was cut by 6 bases and J by 4 bases, with 13 bases left in between. Germline V lookup: CDR1 SEHNR, CDR2 FQNEAQ (reference sequence). CDR3 amino acids: CASSPKNDGNTIYF. The DNA for the CDR3 is TGTGCCAGCAGTCCAAAGAACGACGGAAACACCATATATTTT.

This clonotype was seen more than once but under ten times. This chain links TRBV10-3 with TRBJ2-2, with D perhaps assigned TRBD1 or TRBD2 (5 bases each). The CDR3 is 16 residues long. With 5 bases removed from V and 3 bases from J, the gap between germline ends came to 16 bases. The germline V gene has CDR1 ENHRY and CDR2 SYGVKD. The CDR3 bases are TGTGCCATCAGTCAACGGGGCCAGGCGGACACCGGGGAGCTGTTTTTT. Protein product: CAISQRGQADTGELFF.

V and J are TRBV6-5 and TRBJ2-7; TRBD2 might be the D (5 bases). Germline V gene lookup returns CDR1 MNHEY and CDR2 SVGAGI. Deletions cut 0 bases from V and 3 bases from J, with 12 bases between. The length of the CDR3 is 15 residues. CDR3 region: CASSYSIGRGYEQYF. The CDR3 DNA is TGTGCCAGCAGTTACTCGATAGGGAGAGGCTACGAGCAGTACTTC.

This chain links TRBV4-2 with TRBJ2-5, with a possible D match to TRBD2 (6 bases). This CDR3 is 14 amino acids long. Trimming removed 0 bases at V and 5 bases at J, with 10 bases between. Germline-derived CDR1 and CDR2 are LGHNA and YNFKEQ. The CDR3 region has the DNA TGTGCCAGCAGCCAAGATACTAGCTATGAGACCCAGTACTTC. Translating gives CASSQDTSYETQYF.

The table lists this clonotype with a few counts. This chain links TRBV28 with TRBJ2-7; D is possibly TRBD1 (6 bases). Looked up from germline, CDR1 is MDHEN and CDR2 is SYDVKM. The length of the CDR3 is 14 residues. Between the trimmed V and J ends, which lost 5 bases and 4 bases, there was a span of 15 bases. The CDR3 DNA is TGTGCCAGCAGTCCCCCGAAGCAGGGGTACGAGCAGTACTTC. Protein sequence: CASSPPKQGYEQYF.

The chain joins TRBV27 to TRBJ1-1; 8 bases match TRBD1. Trimming removed 4 bases from V and 1 base from J; junction bases left unmatched: 2. Germline V gene data show CDR1 as MNHEY and CDR2 as SMNVEV (reference sequence). The CDR3 consists of 14 residues. For the CDR3, the DNA is TGTGCCAGCAGTTCAGGGGGCTGGAACACTGAAGCTTTCTTT. Protein sequence: CASSSGGWNTEAFF.

This clonotype was picked up a small number of times. The chain joins TRBV9 to TRBJ2-7; TRBD2 is a possible D gene (7 bases). V was trimmed by 3 bases and J by 0 bases, leaving 16 bases between them. The CDR3 loop spans 16 amino acids. Germline V gene lookup returns CDR1 SGDLS and CDR2 YYNGEE. CDR3 in DNA: TGTGCCAGCAGCGAATCGGGGGGCTTAAGCTCCTACGAGCAGTACTTC. It encodes CASSESGGLSSYEQYF.

This rearrangement joins TRBV4-1 to TRBJ1-3; D remains ambiguous. The CDR3 runs to 18 residues. Germline-derived CDR1 and CDR2 are MGHRA and YSYEKL. V dropped 0 bases and J dropped 0 bases, with 15 bases sitting between them. CDR3 in amino acids: CASSQDRAELLSGNTIYF. CDR3 coding DNA: TGCGCCAGCAGCCAAGATCGGGCAGAGTTGCTCTCTGGAAACACCATATATTTT.

The gene calls are TRBV5-1 and TRBJ1-1; D is undetermined. The V end was cut by 0 bases, the J end by 6 bases, with 9 bases between. Looked up from germline, CDR1 is SGHRS and CDR2 is YFSETQ. This CDR3 region has 13 residues. The CDR3 loop is CASSLAPGAEAFF. CDR3 nucleotide sequence: TGCGCCAGCAGCTTGGCCCCCGGTGCTGAAGCTTTCTTT.

This clonotype has more than one count but fewer than ten. This CDR3 reads CASGVWAGREQYV. The CDR3 bases are TGTGCCAGCGGGGTTTGGGCAGGGCGCGAGCAGTACGTC. The gene calls are TRBV2 and TRBJ2-7; a possible D gene is TRBD1 (5 bases). The CDR3 is made up of 13 amino acids. Germline V gene data show CDR1 as SNHLY and CDR2 as FYNNEI. Trimming cost V 8 bases and J 6 bases, with 17 bases left between them.

The rearrangement joins TRBV6-2 or TRBV6-3 to TRBJ2-4, with a possible D match to TRBD1 (5 bases). Deletions cut 5 bases from V and 0 bases from J, with 14 bases between. This CDR3 is 16 amino acids long. Germline V gene lookup returns CDR1 MNHEY and CDR2 SVGEGT. CDR3 loop: CASSPLRQTAKNIQYF. The CDR3, as DNA: TGTGCCAGCAGTCCCTTAAGACAGACAGCCAAAAACATTCAGTACTTC.

In its sample, this clonotype was seen a few times. The chain carries TRBV11-1 and TRBJ2-5; possibly TRBD2 for D (5 bases). Between the trimmed V and J ends, which lost 4 bases and 5 bases, there was a span of 8 bases. This CDR3 region has 12 residues. CDR1 and CDR2 from the germline V gene are SGHAT and FQDESV (reference sequence). Here the CDR3 reads CASSSGMETQYF. The CDR3, as DNA: TGTGCCAGCAGCTCGGGGATGGAGACCCAGTACTTC.

The chain links TRBV14 to TRBJ2-5, with 8 bases aligning to TRBD2. With V trimmed by 4 bases and J by 1 base, 5 bases remained unmatched. The CDR3 has 15 residues. From germline, CDR1 is SGHDN and CDR2 FVKESK. CDR3 amino acids: CASSPQRGLQETQYF. CDR3 in DNA: TGTGCCAGCAGCCCCCAGCGGGGGCTCCAAGAGACCCAGTACTTC.

The CDR3 region has the DNA TGTGCCAGCAGTTTATCCGGCAAGATTAACACTGAAGCTTTCTTT. Translating gives CASSLSGKINTEAFF. The chain couples TRBV12-3 or TRBV12-4 to TRBJ1-1; D is undetermined. The germline V and J ends were trimmed by 2 bases and 2 bases, with 12 bases remaining between them. The CDR3 spans 15 residues.

This clonotype turned up a few times. The rearrangement joins TRBV24-1 to TRBJ2-5, with D perhaps assigned TRBD1 or TRBD2 (5 bases each). The length of the CDR3 is 13 residues. CDR1 and CDR2 from the germline V gene are KGHDR and SFDVKD. Trimming took off 12 bases at V and 3 bases at J, with 16 bases between the two ends. The CDR3, as DNA: TGTGCCGCCCGGGGACCTTCTAAAGAGACCCAGTACTTC. Translation: CAARGPSKETQYF.